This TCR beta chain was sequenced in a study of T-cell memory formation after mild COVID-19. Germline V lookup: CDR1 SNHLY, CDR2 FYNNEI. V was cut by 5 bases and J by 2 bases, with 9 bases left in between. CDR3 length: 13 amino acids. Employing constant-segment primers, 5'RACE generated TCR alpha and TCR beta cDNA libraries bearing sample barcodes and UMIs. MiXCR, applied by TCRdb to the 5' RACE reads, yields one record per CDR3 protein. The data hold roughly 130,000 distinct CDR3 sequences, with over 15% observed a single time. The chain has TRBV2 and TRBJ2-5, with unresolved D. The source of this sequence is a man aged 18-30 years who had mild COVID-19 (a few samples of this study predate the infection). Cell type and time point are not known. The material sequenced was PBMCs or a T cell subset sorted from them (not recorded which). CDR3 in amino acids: CASSREAQETQYF. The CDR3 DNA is TGTGCCAGCAGTAGAGAAGCTCAAGAGACCCAGTACTTC.